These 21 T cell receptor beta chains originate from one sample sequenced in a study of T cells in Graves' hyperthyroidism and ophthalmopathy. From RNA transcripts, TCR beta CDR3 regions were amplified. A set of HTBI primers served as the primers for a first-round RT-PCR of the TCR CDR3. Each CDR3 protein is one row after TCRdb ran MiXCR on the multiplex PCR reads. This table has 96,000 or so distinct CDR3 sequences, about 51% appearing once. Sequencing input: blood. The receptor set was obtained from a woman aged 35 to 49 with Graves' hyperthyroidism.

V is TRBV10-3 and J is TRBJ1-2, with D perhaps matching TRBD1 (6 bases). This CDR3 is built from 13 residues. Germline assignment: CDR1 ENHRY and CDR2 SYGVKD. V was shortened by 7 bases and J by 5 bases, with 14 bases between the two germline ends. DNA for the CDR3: TGTGCCATCATGGCGGCAGGGGTGTATGGCTACACCTTC. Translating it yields CAIMAAGVYGYTF.

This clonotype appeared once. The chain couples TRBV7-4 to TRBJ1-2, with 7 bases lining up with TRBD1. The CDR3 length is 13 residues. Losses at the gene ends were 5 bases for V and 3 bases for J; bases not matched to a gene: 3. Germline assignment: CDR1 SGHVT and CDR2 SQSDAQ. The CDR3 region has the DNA TGTGCCAGCAGCATTGGGACAGACTATGGCTACACCTTC. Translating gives CASSIGTDYGYTF.

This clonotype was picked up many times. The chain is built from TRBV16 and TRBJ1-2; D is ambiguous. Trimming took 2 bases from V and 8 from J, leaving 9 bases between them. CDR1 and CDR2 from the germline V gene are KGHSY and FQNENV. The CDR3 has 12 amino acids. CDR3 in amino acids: CASSQGTSGYTF. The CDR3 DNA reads TGTGCCAGCAGCCAAGGCACCAGCGGCTACACCTTC.

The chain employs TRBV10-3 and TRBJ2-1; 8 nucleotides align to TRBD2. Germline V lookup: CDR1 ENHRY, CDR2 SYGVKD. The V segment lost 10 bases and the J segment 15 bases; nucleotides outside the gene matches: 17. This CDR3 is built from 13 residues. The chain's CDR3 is CASRESLAGPAFF. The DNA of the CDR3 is TGTGCCAGCAGGGAGTCTTTAGCGGGACCGGCGTTCTTC.

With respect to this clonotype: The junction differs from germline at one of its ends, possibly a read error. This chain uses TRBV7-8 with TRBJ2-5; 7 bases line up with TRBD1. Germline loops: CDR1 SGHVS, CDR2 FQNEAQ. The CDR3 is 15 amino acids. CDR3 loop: CASSLTGDSQETQYF. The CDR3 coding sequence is TGCGCCAGCAGCCTTACAGGGGACAGCCAAGAGACCCAGTACTTC.

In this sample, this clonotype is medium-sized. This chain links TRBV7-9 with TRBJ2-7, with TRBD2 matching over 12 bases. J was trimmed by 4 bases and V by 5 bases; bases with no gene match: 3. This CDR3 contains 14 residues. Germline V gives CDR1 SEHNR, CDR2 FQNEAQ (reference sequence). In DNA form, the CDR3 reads TGTGCCAGCAGCACTAGCGGGAGGCGGTACGAGCAGTACTTC. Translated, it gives CASSTSGRRYEQYF.

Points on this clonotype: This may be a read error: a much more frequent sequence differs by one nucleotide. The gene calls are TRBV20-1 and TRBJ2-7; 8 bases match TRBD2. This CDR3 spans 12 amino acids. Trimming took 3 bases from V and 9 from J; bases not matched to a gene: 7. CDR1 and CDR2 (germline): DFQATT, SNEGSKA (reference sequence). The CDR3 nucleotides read TGCAGTGCTAGCGGGGGGGGCAACGGGCAGTACTTC. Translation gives CSASGGGNGQYF.

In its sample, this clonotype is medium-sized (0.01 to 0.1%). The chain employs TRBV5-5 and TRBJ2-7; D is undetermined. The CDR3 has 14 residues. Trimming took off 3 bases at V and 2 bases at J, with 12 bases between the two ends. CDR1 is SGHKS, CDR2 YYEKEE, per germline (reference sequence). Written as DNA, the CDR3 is TGTGCCAGCAGCTCCTTGGATAGGGCCTACGAGCAGTACTTC. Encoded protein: CASSSLDRAYEQYF.

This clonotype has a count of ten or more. CDR3 nucleotides: TGTGCCACCAGGGGGCGAGAGACCCAGTACTTC. This translates into CATRGRETQYF. The chain recombines TRBV19 with TRBJ2-5; 8 positions agree with TRBD1. The germline V gene has CDR1 LNHDA and CDR2 SQIVND (reference sequence). This CDR3 spans 11 amino acids. V trimming: 10 bases; J trimming: 4 bases; junction bases outside the gene matches: 2. Combining the CDR3 with reference TRBV19 and TRBJ2-5 gives the whole variable domain DGGITQSPKYLFRKEGQNVTLSCEQNLNHDAMYWYRQDPGQGLRLIYYSQIVNDFQKGDIAEGYSVSREKKESFPLTVTSAQKNPTAFYLCATRGRETQYFGPGTRLLVL.

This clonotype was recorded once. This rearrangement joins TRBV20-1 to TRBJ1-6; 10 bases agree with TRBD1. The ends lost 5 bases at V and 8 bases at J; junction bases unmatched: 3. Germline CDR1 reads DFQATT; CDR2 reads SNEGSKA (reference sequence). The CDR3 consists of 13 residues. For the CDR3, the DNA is TGCAGTGCTCCGGGACAGGGGTATTCACCCCTCCACTTT. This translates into CSAPGQGYSPLHF.

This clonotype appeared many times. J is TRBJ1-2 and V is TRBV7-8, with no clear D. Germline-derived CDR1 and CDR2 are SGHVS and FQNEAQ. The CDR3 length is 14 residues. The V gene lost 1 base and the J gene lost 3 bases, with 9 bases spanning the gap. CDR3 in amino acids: CASSLGGQHYGYTF. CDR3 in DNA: TGTGCCAGCAGCTTAGGAGGGCAGCACTATGGCTACACCTTC.

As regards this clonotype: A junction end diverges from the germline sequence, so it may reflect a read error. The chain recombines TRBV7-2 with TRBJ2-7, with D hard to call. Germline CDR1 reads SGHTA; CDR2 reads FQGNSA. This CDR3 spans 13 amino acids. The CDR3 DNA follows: TGTGCTAGCAGCTATTCCCGCCTCTACGGGCAGTACTTC. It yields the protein CASSYSRLYGQYF.

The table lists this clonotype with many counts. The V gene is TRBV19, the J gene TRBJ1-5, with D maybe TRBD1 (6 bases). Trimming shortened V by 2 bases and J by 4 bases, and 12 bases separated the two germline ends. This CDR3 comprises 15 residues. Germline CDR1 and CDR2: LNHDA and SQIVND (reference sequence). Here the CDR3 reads CASSISGGRNQPQHF. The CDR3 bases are TGTGCCAGTAGTATATCGGGGGGCAGAAATCAGCCCCAGCATTTT.

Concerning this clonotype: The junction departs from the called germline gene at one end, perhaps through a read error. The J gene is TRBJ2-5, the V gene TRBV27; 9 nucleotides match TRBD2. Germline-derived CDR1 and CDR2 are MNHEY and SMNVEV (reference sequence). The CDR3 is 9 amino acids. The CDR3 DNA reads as TGTGCCAGCAGTGGGGGACTAGCCTTC. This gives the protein CASSGGLAF.

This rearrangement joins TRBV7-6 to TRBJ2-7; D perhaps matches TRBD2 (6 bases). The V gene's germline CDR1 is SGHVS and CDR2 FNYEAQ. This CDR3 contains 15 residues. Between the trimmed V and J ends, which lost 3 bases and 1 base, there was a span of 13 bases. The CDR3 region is CASSLAGSQSYEQYF. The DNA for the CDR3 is TGTGCCAGCAGCTTGGCCGGGAGTCAGTCCTACGAGCAGTACTTC.

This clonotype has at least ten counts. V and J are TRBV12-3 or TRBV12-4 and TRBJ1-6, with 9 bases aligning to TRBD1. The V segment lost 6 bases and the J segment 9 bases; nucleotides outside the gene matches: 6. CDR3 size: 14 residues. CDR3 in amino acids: CASSRGQGLSPLHF. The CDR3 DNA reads TGTGCCAGCAGCCGCGGACAGGGGCTTTCACCCCTCCACTTT.

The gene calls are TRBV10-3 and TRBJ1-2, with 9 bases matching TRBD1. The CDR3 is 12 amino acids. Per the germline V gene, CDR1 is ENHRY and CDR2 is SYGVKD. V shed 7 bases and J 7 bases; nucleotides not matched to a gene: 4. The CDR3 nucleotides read TGTGCCATCATGGGACAGGGAAGTGGCTACACCTTC. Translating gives CAIMGQGSGYTF.

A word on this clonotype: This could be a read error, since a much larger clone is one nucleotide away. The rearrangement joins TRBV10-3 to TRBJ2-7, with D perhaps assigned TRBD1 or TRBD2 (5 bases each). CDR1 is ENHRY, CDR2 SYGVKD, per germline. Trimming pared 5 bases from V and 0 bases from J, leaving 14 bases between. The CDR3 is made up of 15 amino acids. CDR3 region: CAISSVPGGSYEQYF. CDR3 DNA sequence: TGTGCCATCAGTTCGGTCCCTGGGGGCTCCTACGAGCAGTACTTC.

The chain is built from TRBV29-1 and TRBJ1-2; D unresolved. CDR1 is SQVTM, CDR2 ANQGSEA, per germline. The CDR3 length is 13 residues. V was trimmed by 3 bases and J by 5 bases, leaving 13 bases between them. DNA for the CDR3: TGCAGCGTTGATTGGCAGGTTTATTATGGCTACACCTTC. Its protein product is CSVDWQVYYGYTF.

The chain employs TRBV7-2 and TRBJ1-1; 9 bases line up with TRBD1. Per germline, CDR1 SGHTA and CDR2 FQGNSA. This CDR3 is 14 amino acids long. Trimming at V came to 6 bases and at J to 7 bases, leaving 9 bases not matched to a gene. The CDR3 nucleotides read TGTGCCAGCAGTTGGACAGGGGACCTACATGAAGCTTTCTTT. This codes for CASSWTGDLHEAFF.

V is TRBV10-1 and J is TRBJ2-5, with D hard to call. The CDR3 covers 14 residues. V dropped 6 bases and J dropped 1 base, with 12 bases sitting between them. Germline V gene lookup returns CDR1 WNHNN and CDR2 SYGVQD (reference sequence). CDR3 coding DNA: TGCGCCAGCAGGGCCACGGAGCGCCAAGAGACCCAGTACTTC. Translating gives CASRATERQETQYF.